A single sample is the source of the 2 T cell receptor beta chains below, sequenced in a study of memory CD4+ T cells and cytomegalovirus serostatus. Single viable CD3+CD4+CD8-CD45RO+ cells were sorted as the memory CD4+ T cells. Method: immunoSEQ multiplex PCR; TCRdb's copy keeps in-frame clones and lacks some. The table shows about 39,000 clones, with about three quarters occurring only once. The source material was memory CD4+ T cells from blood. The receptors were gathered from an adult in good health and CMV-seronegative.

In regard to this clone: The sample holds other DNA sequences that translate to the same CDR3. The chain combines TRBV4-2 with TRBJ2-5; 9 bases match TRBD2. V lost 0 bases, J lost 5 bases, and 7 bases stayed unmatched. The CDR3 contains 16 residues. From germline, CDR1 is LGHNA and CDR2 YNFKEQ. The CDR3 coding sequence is TGTGCCAGCAGCCAAGAAGGCGGGGGGGCTCGGGAGACCCAGTACTTC. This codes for CASSQEGGGARETQYF.

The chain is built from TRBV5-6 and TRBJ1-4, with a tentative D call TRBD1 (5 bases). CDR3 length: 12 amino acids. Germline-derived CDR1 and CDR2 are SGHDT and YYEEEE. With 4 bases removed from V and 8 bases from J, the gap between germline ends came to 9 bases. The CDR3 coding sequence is TGTGCCAGCAGCCGGGACGAGGAAAAACTGTTTTTT. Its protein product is CASSRDEEKLFF.